These 16 T cell receptor beta chains originate from one sample sequenced in a study of blood T cell repertoires in COVID-19 (dated by TCRdb to the early 2020s). Libraries were constructed by the immunoSEQ multiplex PCR assay. Entries here come from immuneACCESS through TCRdb and include only in-frame sequences with V and J called. Some clones fail to appear in such tables; in the studies checked, an unresolved V gene covers under half of the shortfall, and the cause of the remainder is unknown. A total of approximately 290,000 clones appear in this sample, approximately 86% of them only once. Of the sample, 0.85% to 1% falls within the top ten clones. The sample was peripheral blood. The receptors originated from a human donor with COVID-19, enrolled during active disease. The donor label of this sample is uncertain.

The rearrangement uses TRBV6-1 and TRBJ2-7, with TRBD2 matching 8 bases. CDR1 and CDR2 (germline): MNHNS, SASEGT. The CDR3 length is 17 residues. V lost 3 bases, J lost 4 bases, and 14 bases stayed unmatched. In DNA, the CDR3 is TGTGCCAGCAGTGAGCCTGTCGGCGTAGCGGGACTTTACGAGCAGTACTTC. The encoded protein is CASSEPVGVAGLYEQYF.

V gene TRBV3-1 (or the pseudogene TRBV3-2) combines with J gene TRBJ1-2; D remains unclear. Germline loops: CDR1 LGHDT, CDR2 YNNKEL (reference sequence). The CDR3 totals 12 residues. V was pared by 1 base and J by 8 bases, with 8 bases between. CDR3 protein: CASSQARAGYTF. CDR3 nucleotide sequence: TGTGCCAGCAGCCAAGCGCGGGCCGGCTACACCTTC.

The chain recombines TRBV11-2 with TRBJ2-3; no clear D gene. Germline loops: CDR1 SGHAT, CDR2 FQNNGV. The CDR3 contains 12 residues. V lost 2 bases and J 2 bases, leaving 2 bases between the germline ends. In DNA form, the CDR3 reads TGTGCCAGCAGCTTATACACAGATACGCAGTATTTT. Protein product: CASSLYTDTQYF.

The chain uses TRBV3-1 (or the pseudogene TRBV3-2) and TRBJ2-3; 9 bases are a match to TRBD2. CDR3 size: 16 residues. The trim removed 4 bases at V and 4 bases at J, leaving 9 bases unmatched. The V gene's germline CDR1 is LGHDT and CDR2 YNNKEL (reference sequence). The CDR3 coding sequence is TGTGCCAGCAGCCCCGACGCGGCGGGAGGGGCAGATACGCAGTATTTT. Translation gives CASSPDAAGGADTQYF.

J is TRBJ2-1 and V is TRBV3-1 (or the pseudogene TRBV3-2), with 14 nucleotides matching TRBD2. Germline values: CDR1 LGHDT, CDR2 YNNKEL (reference sequence). This CDR3 has 16 residues. Unmatched junction bases numbered 4, after V lost 1 base and J lost 8 bases. The CDR3: CASSQGGTSGSDEQFF. CDR3 sequence (DNA): TGTGCCAGCAGCCAAGGGGGGACTAGCGGGAGCGATGAGCAGTTCTTC.

The genes are TRBV10-2 and TRBJ1-3; TRBD1 matches 7 bases. There are 13 residues in the CDR3. The germline CDR1 and CDR2 sequences are WSHSY and SAAADI. Trimming at V came to 6 bases and at J to 7 bases, leaving 6 bases not matched to a gene. As DNA, the CDR3 is TGCGCCAGCAGGGAGGGGGCCTTGAACACCATATATTTT. This codes for CASREGALNTIYF.

The V gene is TRBV27, the J gene TRBJ2-7; 8 bases match TRBD2. CDR1 and CDR2 from the germline V gene are MNHEY and SMNVEV (reference sequence). The CDR3 is made up of 16 amino acids. V lost 2 bases to trimming and J lost 6 bases; unmatched junction nucleotides: 12. The DNA of the CDR3 is TGTGCCAGCAGTTTAAGTGTCCCAGCGGGAGCCGGCGAGCAGTACTTC. This encodes CASSLSVPAGAGEQYF.

The rearrangement uses TRBV6-5 and TRBJ1-1; 7 positions match TRBD1. The V gene end was trimmed by 6 bases and the J gene end by 4 bases; junction bases not matched to a gene: 11. CDR3 length: 15 amino acids. From germline, CDR1 is MNHEY and CDR2 SVGAGI. CDR3 protein: CASRWGGQVSTEAFF. The CDR3 nucleotides read TGTGCCAGCAGGTGGGGCGGACAGGTGAGCACTGAAGCTTTCTTT.

This chain uses TRBV18 with TRBJ2-7; 9 bases align to TRBD2. The CDR3 has 16 amino acids. V shed 3 bases and J 0 bases; nucleotides not matched to a gene: 6. The V gene's germline CDR1 is KGHSH and CDR2 LQKENI. This chain's CDR3 is CASSPTLAGPSYEQYF. The CDR3, as DNA: TGTGCCAGCTCACCGACTCTAGCGGGACCCTCCTACGAGCAGTACTTC.

The chain links TRBV18 to TRBJ2-1; 12 bases fit TRBD2. This CDR3 region has 16 residues. The V gene end was trimmed by 3 bases and the J gene end by 8 bases; junction bases not matched to a gene: 8. Germline V gene sequence: CDR1 KGHSH, CDR2 LQKENI. CDR3 nucleotides: TGTGCCAGCTCACCCCGCCTAGCGGGAGGGCCATATGAGCAGTTCTTC. It specifies CASSPRLAGGPYEQFF.

The chain is built from TRBV6-5 and TRBJ2-7; unclear D gene. Per germline, CDR1 MNHEY and CDR2 SVGAGI. The CDR3 consists of 11 residues. V gave up 7 bases and J gave up 2 bases, with 6 bases separating them. The CDR3 sequence is CASTSAYEQYF. CDR3 nucleotides: TGTGCCAGCACATCAGCCTACGAGCAGTACTTC.

J is TRBJ2-1 and V is TRBV19; TRBD2 aligns across 9 bases. Germline V gene sequence: CDR1 LNHDA, CDR2 SQIVND (reference sequence). The CDR3 totals 15 residues. With 5 bases clipped from V and 4 bases from J, the junction kept 6 bases outside the gene matches. CDR3 sequence: CASSLAGNAYNEQFF. The CDR3 DNA sequence: TGTGCCAGTAGTCTAGCGGGGAACGCGTACAATGAGCAGTTCTTC.

For this clone: The same CDR3 is also encoded by other DNA sequences in this sample. The rearrangement links TRBV6-5 to TRBJ2-7; 12 nucleotides agree with TRBD2. The CDR3 is 16 amino acids. The germline gives CDR1 MNHEY, CDR2 SVGAGI. V shed 0 bases and J 0 bases; nucleotides not matched to a gene: 0. CDR3 nucleotide sequence: TGTGCCAGCAGTTACTCGGGACTAGCGGGCTCCTACGAGCAGTACTTC. Protein product: CASSYSGLAGSYEQYF.

The chain employs TRBV5-4 and TRBJ2-2, with D maybe TRBD1 (6 bases). Germline CDR1 and CDR2: SGHNT and YYREEE (reference sequence). This CDR3 is built from 13 residues. V lost 4 bases to trimming and J lost 10 bases, with 14 bases between them. In DNA form, the CDR3 reads TGTGCCAGCAGCCGAACAGGGCTTGAGGAGCTGTTTTTT. Translating gives CASSRTGLEELFF.

This sequence joins TRBV9 and TRBJ1-4, with 12 bases that match TRBD1. Germline trimming cut 3 bases from V and 4 bases from J; bases unmatched to any gene: 10. This CDR3 comprises 18 residues. The germline CDR1 and CDR2 sequences are SGDLS and YYNGEE. The CDR3 reads CASSEGGQGALYNEKLFF. The CDR3 DNA follows: TGTGCCAGCAGCGAGGGGGGACAGGGGGCCCTCTATAATGAAAAACTGTTTTTT.

The chain employs TRBV11-3 and TRBJ2-7; TRBD1 matches at 7 bases. CDR1 and CDR2 (germline): SGHNT, YENEEA. With 5 bases clipped from V and 4 bases from J, the junction kept 11 bases outside the gene matches. This CDR3 is built from 15 residues. The CDR3 reads CASSHRRQGDYEQYF. The CDR3 coding sequence is TGTGCCAGCAGCCACCGCCGACAGGGAGATTACGAGCAGTACTTC.